One and the same sample provided the 18 T cell receptor beta chains below, sequenced in a study of blood T cell repertoires in COVID-19. Repertoires were generated with immunoSEQ multiplex PCR, while TCRdb's copy carries only in-frame clones and drops some. The table lists approximately 150,000 clones, about four fifths of them singletons. The sequenced material came from peripheral blood. Receptors originate from a woman of 80 years or more with acute or convalescent COVID-19.

The genes are TRBV4-2 and TRBJ1-4; D is perhaps TRBD1 (6 bases). The CDR3 is 15 amino acids. V was pared by 4 bases and J by 7 bases, with 16 bases between. Germline V lookup: CDR1 LGHNA, CDR2 YNFKEQ. The CDR3 coding sequence is TGTGCCAGCAGCCCCAAGGGGGGGGAGGGTGAAAAACTGTTTTTT. This sequence encodes CASSPKGGEGEKLFF.

The CDR3 coding sequence is TGTGCCAGCAGAGGACAGGGAGCGGCACCCGAAGCTTTCTTT. Protein sequence: CASRGQGAAPEAFF. V is TRBV7-9 and J is TRBJ1-1; 8 bases are shared with TRBD1. This CDR3 spans 14 amino acids. J gave up 8 bases and V 6 bases, and 11 bases lay outside the gene matches. CDR1 is SEHNR and CDR2 is FQNEAQ in the germline V gene (reference sequence).

This chain connects TRBV7-9 to TRBJ2-7; weak D call: TRBD1 (5 bases). CDR3 length equals 15 residues. Germline CDR1 SEHNR, CDR2 FQNEAQ (reference sequence). Between the trimmed V and J ends, which lost 1 base and 3 bases, there was a span of 13 bases. The CDR3 bases are TGTGCCAGCAGCTTAGGACAGTTCTCAAACTACGAGCAGTACTTC. Residues: CASSLGQFSNYEQYF.

The chain employs TRBV5-5 and TRBJ2-7; maybe TRBD1 (5 bases). From germline, CDR1 is SGHKS and CDR2 YYEKEE (reference sequence). The V end was cut by 5 bases, the J end by 1 base, with 10 bases between. The CDR3 covers 13 residues. DNA for the CDR3: TGTGCCAGCAGTCATAGGGGTTCCTACGAGCAGTACTTC. This sequence encodes CASSHRGSYEQYF.

The CDR3 DNA is TGCGCCAGCAGCACCGGACTAGCGGCAGATACGCAGTATTTT. Its translation: CASSTGLAADTQYF. This rearrangement joins TRBV5-1 to TRBJ2-3, with TRBD2 matching 10 bases. Trimming cost V 4 bases and J 4 bases; bases outside gene matches: 3. CDR1 and CDR2 from the germline V gene are SGHRS and YFSETQ. There are 14 residues in the CDR3. The full variable domain, with the rest looked up from reference TRBV5-1 and TRBJ2-3, is KAGVTQTPRYLIKTRGQQVTLSCSPISGHRSVSWYQQTPGQGLQFLFEYFSETQRNKGNFPGRFSGRQFSNSRSEMNVSTLELGDSALYLCASSTGLAADTQYFGPGTRLTVL.

The V call is TRBV27, the J call TRBJ2-5; 8 nucleotides align to TRBD1. Germline lookup yields CDR1 MNHEY and CDR2 SMNVEV (reference sequence). The CDR3 contains 15 residues. The ends lost 1 base at V and 1 base at J; junction bases unmatched: 2. CDR3 region: CASSLLGQAQETQYF. The CDR3 nucleotides read TGTGCCAGCAGTTTATTGGGACAGGCCCAAGAGACCCAGTACTTC.

The sample holds one count of this clone. V and J are TRBV9 and TRBJ1-2, with 8 positions matching TRBD1. This CDR3 comprises 13 residues. The V gene end was trimmed by 4 bases and the J gene end by 8 bases; junction bases not matched to a gene: 7. Germline CDR1 reads SGDLS; CDR2 reads YYNGEE. The CDR3 DNA is TGTGCCAGCAGCCGGACAGGGCTGGGGGGCTACACCTTC. It encodes CASSRTGLGGYTF.

The chain has TRBV6-6 and TRBJ1-5; 9 bases fit TRBD1. CDR3 size: 15 residues. The V gene end was trimmed by 2 bases and the J gene end by 7 bases; junction bases not matched to a gene: 6. Germline CDR1 reads MNHNY; CDR2 reads SVGAGI (reference sequence). The CDR3 DNA reads TGTGCCAGCAGTTACATACAGGGGGCGGGGCAGCCCCAGCATTTT. The encoded protein is CASSYIQGAGQPQHF.

About this clone itself: The same CDR3 arises from other DNA sequences in this sample as well. This chain connects TRBV29-1 to TRBJ2-5, with D perhaps TRBD2 (8 bases). This CDR3 has 14 amino acids. Germline loops: CDR1 SQVTM, CDR2 ANQGSEA. Trimming pared 6 bases from V and 5 bases from J, leaving 19 bases between. CDR3: CSVGGAGGRETQYF. CDR3 nucleotides: TGCAGCGTCGGGGGGGCAGGGGGTCGGGAGACCCAGTACTTC.

A few counts support this clone. CDR3 nucleotides: TGTGCCATCAGTGCCGGGGAGGGATCTCCATACAATGAGCAGTTCTTC. Protein sequence: CAISAGEGSPYNEQFF. J is TRBJ2-1 and V is TRBV10-3; 7 nucleotides align to TRBD2. Trimming removed 4 bases from V and 4 bases from J; junction bases left unmatched: 10. The germline V gene has CDR1 ENHRY and CDR2 SYGVKD. The CDR3 length is 16 residues.

The chain has TRBV29-1 and TRBJ2-4; 9 bases line up with TRBD1. CDR1 is SQVTM, CDR2 ANQGSEA, per germline. This CDR3 has 15 amino acids. V trimming: 2 bases; J trimming: 6 bases; junction bases outside the gene matches: 8. The chain's CDR3 is CSVESPGQGPNIQYF. The CDR3 coding sequence is TGCAGCGTTGAATCCCCCGGACAGGGGCCAAACATTCAGTACTTC.

The gene calls are TRBV7-2 and TRBJ2-1; possibly TRBD1 for D (6 bases). V lost 5 bases to trimming and J lost 12 bases, with 17 bases between them. Germline loops: CDR1 SGHTA, CDR2 FQGNSA. The length of the CDR3 is 13 residues. CDR3 residues: CASSETGLRGQFF. CDR3 DNA: TGTGCCAGCAGCGAAACAGGGTTAAGAGGGCAGTTCTTC.

V usage is TRBV20-1 and J usage is TRBJ2-7; 7 bases line up with TRBD2. Trimming took 3 bases from V and 6 from J; bases not matched to a gene: 17. The CDR3 consists of 16 residues. Germline V gives CDR1 DFQATT, CDR2 SNEGSKA (reference sequence). The CDR3 coding sequence is TGCAGTGCTAGTATCGAACGCGTAAGCGGGACCCGCGAGCAGTACTTC. It codes for CSASIERVSGTREQYF.

The rearrangement links TRBV2 to TRBJ2-7; 8 bases line up with TRBD1. The CDR3 is made up of 16 amino acids. J was trimmed by 12 bases and V by 3 bases; bases with no gene match: 19. The germline V gene has CDR1 SNHLY and CDR2 FYNNEI. The DNA of the CDR3 is TGTGCCAGCAGTGATCGGGCGGGACAGGCCAACCTACGAGGGTACTTC. Its translation: CASSDRAGQANLRGYF.

The chain recombines TRBV21-1 with TRBJ2-7; the table's TRBD2 call for D was not verified on the DNA. TRBV21-1 is an annotated pseudogene. CDR3 length: 15 residues. This CDR3 reads CASSPEPHSSYEQYF. In DNA form, the CDR3 reads TGTGCCAGCAGCCCCGAGCCGCATAGCTCCTACGAGCAGTACTTC.

This clone was found a few times. This chain joins TRBV29-1 and TRBJ2-7; 8 positions match TRBD1. V lost 6 bases to trimming and J lost 2 bases; unmatched junction nucleotides: 9. The germline V gene encodes CDR1 SQVTM and CDR2 ANQGSEA. CDR3 size: 14 residues. As DNA, the CDR3 is TGCAGCGTGTACAGGGGGATCACCACCTACGAGCAGTACTTC. Its translation is CSVYRGITTYEQYF.

This clone was picked up a small number of times. The rearrangement links TRBV2 to TRBJ2-1; D is undetermined. V lost 9 bases and J 1 base, leaving 4 bases between the germline ends. From germline, CDR1 is SNHLY and CDR2 FYNNEI. The length of the CDR3 is 11 residues. For the CDR3, the DNA is TGTGCCAGTACTTCCTACAATGAGCAGTTCTTC. Its protein is CASTSYNEQFF.

The genes are TRBV6-2 or TRBV6-3 and TRBJ2-6; D remains ambiguous. Per germline, CDR1 MNHEY and CDR2 SVGEGT. This CDR3 comprises 17 residues. V dropped 0 bases and J dropped 3 bases, with 12 bases sitting between them. CDR3 in amino acids: CASSYSSRIIGANVLTF. The CDR3 DNA is TGTGCCAGCAGTTACTCGAGTCGTATCATTGGGGCCAACGTCCTGACTTTC.